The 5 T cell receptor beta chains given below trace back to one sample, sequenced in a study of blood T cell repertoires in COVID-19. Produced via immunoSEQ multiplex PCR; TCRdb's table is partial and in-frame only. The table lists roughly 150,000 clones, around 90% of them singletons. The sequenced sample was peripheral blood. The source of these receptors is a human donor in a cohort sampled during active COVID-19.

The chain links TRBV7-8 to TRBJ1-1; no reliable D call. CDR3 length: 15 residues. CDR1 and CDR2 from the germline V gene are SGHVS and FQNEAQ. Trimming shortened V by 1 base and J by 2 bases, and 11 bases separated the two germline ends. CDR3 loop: CASSLGARPNTEAFF. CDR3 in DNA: TGTGCCAGCAGCTTAGGAGCCCGCCCCAACACTGAAGCTTTCTTT.

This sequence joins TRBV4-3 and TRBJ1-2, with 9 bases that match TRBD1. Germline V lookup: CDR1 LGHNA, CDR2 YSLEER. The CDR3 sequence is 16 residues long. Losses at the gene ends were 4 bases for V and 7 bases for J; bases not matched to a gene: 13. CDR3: CASSPNAGTGRGGYTF. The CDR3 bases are TGCGCCAGCAGCCCAAACGCCGGGACAGGGAGAGGTGGCTACACCTTC.

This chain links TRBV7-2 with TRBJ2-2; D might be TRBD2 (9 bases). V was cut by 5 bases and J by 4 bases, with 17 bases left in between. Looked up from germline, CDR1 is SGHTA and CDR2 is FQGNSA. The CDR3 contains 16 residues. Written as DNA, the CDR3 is TGTGCCAGCAGCCAGGGGGCTAGCGGGGCCACCGGGGAGCTGTTTTTT. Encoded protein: CASSQGASGATGELFF.

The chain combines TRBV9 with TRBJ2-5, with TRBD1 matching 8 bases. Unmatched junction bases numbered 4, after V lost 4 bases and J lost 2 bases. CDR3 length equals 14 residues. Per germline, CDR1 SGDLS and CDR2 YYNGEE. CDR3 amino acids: CASSPWTGQETQYF. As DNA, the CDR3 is TGTGCCAGCAGCCCGTGGACAGGGCAAGAGACCCAGTACTTC. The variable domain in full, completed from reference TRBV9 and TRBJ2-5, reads DSGVTQTPKHLITATGQRVTLRCSPRSGDLSVYWYQQSLDQGLQFLIQYYNGEERAKGNILERFSAQQFPDLHSELNLSSLELGDSALYFCASSPWTGQETQYFGPGTRLLVL.

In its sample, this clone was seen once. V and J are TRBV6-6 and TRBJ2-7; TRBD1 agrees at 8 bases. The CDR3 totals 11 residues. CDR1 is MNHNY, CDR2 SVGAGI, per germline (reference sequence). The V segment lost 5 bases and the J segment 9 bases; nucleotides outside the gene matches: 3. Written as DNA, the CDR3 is TGTGCCAGCAGTCTGGACAGGGTGCAGTACTTC. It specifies CASSLDRVQYF.